These 14 T cell receptor beta chains were all obtained from the same sample, sequenced in a study of CD8+CD57+ T cells in acquired aplastic anemia. Genomic DNA was employed as the template in profiling TCR beta VDJ and CDR3. MiXCR, applied by TCRdb to the reads, yields one record per CDR3 protein. The data show about 270,000 distinct CDR3 sequences, with 70% to 85% seen just once and roughly 42% held by the top ten. Selection for sequencing was limited to patients who had shown CD8+CD57+ cell expansion by flow cytometry. The sequencing input was sorted CD4+, CD8+, or CD8+CD57+ T cells (not recorded which) from PBMCs. The receptors here all came from a human donor with aplastic anemia.

The V call is TRBV12-3 or TRBV12-4, the J call TRBJ2-1; 9 nucleotides match TRBD2. The CDR3 has 16 residues. Trimming took 10 bases from V and 8 from J; bases not matched to a gene: 18. The CDR3 DNA reads as TGTGCCATCACCGCTCAAAGAAGCGGGGGGAGCGATGAGCAGTTCTTC. Translating it yields CAITAQRSGGSDEQFF.

This clonotype was counted a few times. The V and J genes are TRBV2 and TRBJ1-2, with TRBD1 matching over 8 bases. Germline V gives CDR1 SNHLY, CDR2 FYNNEI. This CDR3 has 12 amino acids. J gave up 3 bases and V 9 bases, and 3 bases lay outside the gene matches. CDR3 residues: CASGGQDYGYTF. As DNA, the CDR3 is TGTGCCAGTGGGGGACAGGACTATGGCTACACCTTC. Filled out from reference TRBV2 and TRBJ1-2, the complete variable domain reads EPEVTQTPSHQVTQMGQEVILRCVPISNHLYFYWYRQILGQKVEFLVSFYNNEISEKSEIFDDQFSVERPDGSNFTLKIRSTKLEDSAMYFCASGGQDYGYTFGSGTRLTVV.

The V call is TRBV7-4, the J call TRBJ1-4; no definite D call. This CDR3 has 14 residues. The germline V gene encodes CDR1 SGHVT and CDR2 SQSDAQ. The V gene lost 3 bases and the J gene lost 14 bases, with 19 bases spanning the gap. DNA of the CDR3: TGTGCCAGCAGCTTCGTCTCAAGGCATGAAGATCTGTTTTTT. This encodes CASSFVSRHEDLFF.

The genes are TRBV13 and TRBJ2-5; 10 nucleotides line up with TRBD1. This CDR3 has 14 residues. Germline values: CDR1 PRHDT, CDR2 FYEKMQ (reference sequence). The ends lost 4 bases at V and 4 bases at J; junction bases unmatched: 3. CDR3 loop: CASSSRDRGETQYF. The CDR3 DNA is TGTGCCAGCAGCTCACGGGACAGGGGAGAGACCCAGTACTTC.

In the case of this clonotype: Its ends do not fully match the called genes, so a read error is possible. The chain carries TRBV2 and TRBJ1-1; TRBD1 is a possible D gene (6 bases). The V gene's germline CDR1 is SNHLY and CDR2 FYNNEI. This CDR3 has 13 amino acids. This CDR3 reads CASSDTGNHEDFF. The CDR3 bases are TGTGCCAGCAGTGATACAGGGAACCATGAAGATTTCTTC. The full variable domain, with the rest looked up from reference TRBV2 and TRBJ1-1, is EPEVTQTPSHQVTQMGQEVILRCVPISNHLYFYWYRQILGQKVEFLVSFYNNEISEKSEIFDDQFSVERPDGSNFTLKIRSTKLEDSAMYFCASSDTGNHEDFFGQGTRLTVV.

The J gene is TRBJ1-2, the V gene TRBV20-1; D gene uncertain. V was trimmed by 5 bases and J by 6 bases, leaving 19 bases between them. This CDR3 has 14 amino acids. Germline V gene sequence: CDR1 DFQATT, CDR2 SNEGSKA (reference sequence). CDR3 nucleotides: TGCAGTGCTCAAAATAGGGAGGGATCTAATGGCTACACCTTC. Protein sequence: CSAQNREGSNGYTF.

For this clonotype: One junction end disagrees with the germline gene, perhaps due to a read error. The V call is TRBV7-2, the J call TRBJ2-2, with D possibly TRBD1 on 6 matching bases. Germline V gene lookup returns CDR1 SGHTA and CDR2 FQGNSA. The CDR3 has 15 amino acids. The CDR3 reads CASSLAGVEAGEYFF. DNA of the CDR3: TGTGCCAGCAGCCTAGCAGGGGTGGAAGCCGGTGAGTACTTTTTT.

This chain uses TRBV7-9 with TRBJ2-2; tentative D call: TRBD1 (6 bases). The germline V gene encodes CDR1 SEHNR and CDR2 FQNEAQ (reference sequence). The CDR3 has 16 residues. Trimming removed 5 bases from V and 7 bases from J, with 20 bases in between. The CDR3, as DNA: TGTGCCAGCAGCCACACCGGACAGCTTTCCGACGGGGAGCTGTTTTTT. Protein: CASSHTGQLSDGELFF.

The V and J genes are TRBV11-3 and TRBJ2-1; D call uncertain. CDR1 and CDR2 from the germline V gene are SGHNT and YENEEA. Trimming shortened V by 0 bases and J by 8 bases, and 8 bases separated the two germline ends. This CDR3 has 13 amino acids. CDR3 DNA sequence: TGTGCCAGCAGCTTAGATGTGATACATGAGCAGTTCTTC. This codes for CASSLDVIHEQFF.

Notes on this clonotype: In this CDR3 the conserved last residue, phenylalanine or tryptophan, is missing, so a read error is likely. It is unclear where the CDR3 begins or ends on the DNA, so no DNA is shown, and the CDR3 is as TCRdb lists it. V is TRBV15 and J is TRBJ2-7; TRBD1 is taken as the D call from the table, unchecked against the DNA. The CDR3 extends over 13 residues, inclusive of both ends. CDR1 is LNHNV, CDR2 YYDKDF, per germline (reference sequence). The CDR3 is CATSWGASYEHQY.

This chain connects TRBV7-6 to TRBJ2-5, with 10 bases aligning to TRBD1. V shed 0 bases, J shed 5 bases, and the junction held 6 bases outside the gene matches. Looked up from germline, CDR1 is SGHVS and CDR2 is FNYEAQ. The CDR3 totals 16 residues. CDR3 amino acids: CASSLAHGTGAETQYF. The CDR3 nucleotides are TGTGCCAGCAGCTTAGCCCACGGGACAGGGGCCGAGACCCAGTACTTC. Using reference TRBV7-6 and TRBJ2-5 for the parts outside the CDR3, the full variable domain is GAGVSQSPRYKVTKRGQDVALRCDPISGHVSLYWYRQALGQGPEFLTYFNYEAQQDKSGLPNDRFSAERPEGSISTLTIQRTEQRDSAMYRCASSLAHGTGAETQYFGPGTRLLVL.

The chain carries TRBV7-3 and TRBJ2-5, with D possibly being TRBD1 or TRBD2 (6 bases each). Germline loops: CDR1 SGHTA, CDR2 FQGTGA. CDR3 length: 12 residues. Trimming took off 9 bases at V and 11 bases at J, with 19 bases between the two ends. The CDR3 sequence is CARRWARGAQYF. In nucleotides, the CDR3 is TGTGCCAGAAGGTGGGCTAGGGGGGCGCAGTACTTC.

The gene calls are TRBV10-3 and TRBJ1-2; 10 nucleotides match TRBD1. Germline trimming cut 10 bases from V and 4 bases from J; bases unmatched to any gene: 12. CDR3 length: 15 residues. The V gene's germline CDR1 is ENHRY and CDR2 SYGVKD. CDR3 sequence (DNA): TGTGCCAGCCGCTCGACAGGGGGCGCGGGCTATGGCTACACCTTC. It yields the protein CASRSTGGAGYGYTF.

The count of this clonotype is one. J is TRBJ2-2 and V is TRBV11-1; 7 bases map to TRBD2. Germline assignment: CDR1 SGHAT and CDR2 FQDESV (reference sequence). V lost 3 bases to trimming and J lost 6 bases; unmatched junction nucleotides: 4. CDR3 length: 14 amino acids. The CDR3 nucleotides read TGTGCCAGCAGCTTCAAGGGAGGGGCCGGGGAGCTGTTTTTT. Encoded protein: CASSFKGGAGELFF.